Below are 27 T cell receptor beta chains sequenced from a single sample in a study of cytomegalovirus exposure and HLA in healthy donors. This PCR relied on a set of 60 Vbeta primers and 13 Jbeta primers. The data were produced by immunoSEQ multiplex PCR, yet TCRdb's version contains in-frame clones alone and is incomplete. This table lists about 130,000 clones. The sample comprised PBMCs. These receptors were taken from a middle-aged woman in good health and CMV-seronegative.

This chain connects TRBV4-1 to TRBJ2-3; TRBD1 agrees at 7 bases. The V gene end was trimmed by 1 base and the J gene end by 6 bases; junction bases not matched to a gene: 4. CDR1 is MGHRA, CDR2 YSYEKL, per germline. The CDR3 totals 14 residues. CDR3 sequence reads: CASSQGDSRDTQYF. CDR3 nucleotide sequence: TGCGCCAGCAGCCAAGGGGACAGCCGCGATACGCAGTATTTT.

The chain carries TRBV18 and TRBJ1-1; D is undetermined. Trimming took off 3 bases at V and 0 bases at J, with 5 bases between the two ends. The CDR3 is 13 residues long. Germline V gene data show CDR1 as KGHSH and CDR2 as LQKENI. CDR3: CASSPQMNTEAFF. The DNA for the CDR3 is TGTGCCAGCTCACCCCAGATGAACACTGAAGCTTTCTTT.

The chain links TRBV27 to TRBJ1-3, with TRBD1 matching over 7 bases. Losses at the gene ends were 5 bases for V and 0 bases for J; bases not matched to a gene: 7. The CDR3 is 16 amino acids. Germline CDR1 MNHEY, CDR2 SMNVEV (reference sequence). The CDR3, as DNA: TGTGCCAGCAGTCCCGGGACAGAGAGCTCTGGAAACACCATATATTTT. Its translation: CASSPGTESSGNTIYF.

This chain connects TRBV15 to TRBJ1-3; TRBD1 matches at 8 bases. V lost 7 bases, J lost 0 bases, and 8 bases stayed unmatched. Germline CDR1 reads LNHNV; CDR2 reads YYDKDF (reference sequence). This CDR3 has 16 amino acids. The CDR3 protein is CATKADRAFSGNTIYF. CDR3 nucleotides: TGTGCCACCAAAGCGGACAGGGCGTTCTCTGGAAACACCATATATTTT.

The genes are TRBV10-3 and TRBJ2-6; possibly TRBD1 for D (5 bases). CDR1 is ENHRY, CDR2 SYGVKD, per germline. Trimming removed 2 bases at V and 18 bases at J, with 17 bases between. The CDR3 spans 13 residues. Here the CDR3 DNA reads TGTGCCATCAGTGAGATGCAGGGAAAAGTCGGGACTTTC. Its protein product is CAISEMQGKVGTF.

The chain is built from TRBV27 and TRBJ1-1; D is ambiguous. The length of the CDR3 is 14 residues. Germline V gene lookup returns CDR1 MNHEY and CDR2 SMNVEV (reference sequence). The V end lost 2 bases, the J end lost 0 bases, and 7 bases lay between the germline ends. CDR3 sequence: CASSLGGLNTEAFF. The CDR3, as DNA: TGTGCCAGCAGTTTAGGAGGTCTGAACACTGAAGCTTTCTTT.

CDR3 in DNA: TGTGCCAGCAGTTCCCCGGACAGGGCTAACTATGGCTACACCTTC. It encodes CASSSPDRANYGYTF. The chain recombines TRBV28 with TRBJ1-2; 8 positions agree with TRBD1. CDR1 and CDR2 from the germline V gene are MDHEN and SYDVKM. J was trimmed by 0 bases and V by 4 bases; bases with no gene match: 4. The CDR3 is made up of 15 amino acids.

This sequence joins TRBV2 and TRBJ1-1, with D hard to call. Per the germline V gene, CDR1 is SNHLY and CDR2 is FYNNEI. This CDR3 region has 13 residues. V shed 4 bases and J shed 5 bases, with 11 bases lying between them. Written as DNA, the CDR3 is TGTGCCAGCAGTGCAGCACCGGGGACTGAAGCTTTCTTT. Residues: CASSAAPGTEAFF.

This chain joins TRBV5-1 and TRBJ1-1, with 7 nucleotides matching TRBD1. Losses at the gene ends were 1 base for V and 0 bases for J; bases not matched to a gene: 6. Germline CDR1 and CDR2: SGHRS and YFSETQ. The CDR3 is made up of 16 amino acids. The CDR3 bases are TGCGCCAGCAGCTTGACCCGAGGGGGCTTGAACACTGAAGCTTTCTTT. It is translated as CASSLTRGGLNTEAFF.

The chain links TRBV7-2 to TRBJ1-1; no reliable D call. The ends were cut back, 2 bases at V and 7 bases at J, with 11 bases in the middle. The CDR3 runs to 13 residues. The germline gives CDR1 SGHTA, CDR2 FQGNSA. This CDR3 reads CASSLQQAYEAFF. The CDR3 coding sequence is TGTGCCAGCAGCTTACAGCAGGCCTATGAAGCTTTCTTT.

This chain connects TRBV9 to TRBJ1-2, with 10 nucleotides matching TRBD1. J was trimmed by 6 bases and V by 3 bases; bases with no gene match: 8. Germline V CDR1 and CDR2: SGDLS, YYNGEE. The CDR3 is 15 residues long. This chain's CDR3 is CASSGTGGERHGYTF. CDR3 DNA: TGTGCCAGCAGCGGGACAGGGGGAGAGAGGCATGGCTACACCTTC.

The chain combines TRBV5-1 with TRBJ2-3; D is unclear. Trimming removed 0 bases at V and 6 bases at J, with 5 bases between. Germline loops: CDR1 SGHRS, CDR2 YFSETQ. This CDR3 has 12 residues. The CDR3 DNA reads as TGCGCCAGCAGCTTGGGAGAGGATACGCAGTATTTT. It specifies CASSLGEDTQYF.

CDR3 region: CASSKSGGSNYGYTF. For the CDR3, the DNA is TGTGCCAGCAGCAAAAGCGGGGGCTCTAACTATGGCTACACCTTC. J is TRBJ1-2 and V is TRBV21-1. TRBV21-1 is deemed a pseudogene. CDR3 size: 15 residues.

The rearrangement uses TRBV6-5 and TRBJ1-4; 10 nucleotides align to TRBD1. V trimming: 4 bases; J trimming: 6 bases; junction bases outside the gene matches: 5. The CDR3 length is 15 residues. The germline V gene has CDR1 MNHEY and CDR2 SVGAGI. For the CDR3, the DNA is TGTGCCAGCAGTTCTGGAGGACAGGGGGATGAAAAACTGTTTTTT. It codes for CASSSGGQGDEKLFF.

This chain connects TRBV18 to TRBJ1-2; a possible D gene is TRBD1 (6 bases). V lost 8 bases and J lost 8, with 27 bases in between. Germline-derived CDR1 and CDR2 are KGHSH and LQKENI. This CDR3 is built from 16 residues. The CDR3 sequence is CASRERGAITEEGYTF. The CDR3 DNA sequence: TGTGCCAGCCGGGAACGGGGGGCTATCACCGAGGAGGGCTACACCTTC.

V and J are TRBV9 and TRBJ1-1, with 9 bases matching TRBD1. This CDR3 is built from 13 residues. Germline CDR1 reads SGDLS; CDR2 reads YYNGEE. J gave up 3 bases and V 4 bases, and 1 base lay outside the gene matches. CDR3 DNA sequence: TGTGCCAGCAGCAGACAGGGGGACACTGAAGCTTTCTTT. Translated: CASSRQGDTEAFF.

The chain is built from TRBV28 and TRBJ2-1, with 7 bases lining up with TRBD1. V was clipped by 1 base and J by 1 base; unmatched bases: 4. Germline loops: CDR1 MDHEN, CDR2 SYDVKM. CDR3 size: 16 residues. The CDR3 nucleotides read TGTGCCAGCAGTTTATATGAGGGGGCTTCCTACAATGAGCAGTTCTTC. This encodes CASSLYEGASYNEQFF.

The V gene is TRBV7-9, the J gene TRBJ1-6; D call uncertain. In germline, CDR1 is SEHNR, CDR2 FQNEAQ (reference sequence). Between the trimmed V and J ends, which lost 5 bases and 9 bases, there was a span of 8 bases. This CDR3 has 12 amino acids. The CDR3 DNA sequence: TGTGCCAGCAGCAACACACCTTCACCCCTCCACTTT. It specifies CASSNTPSPLHF.

V and J are TRBV11-2 and TRBJ1-2, with 8 bases matching TRBD1. This CDR3 comprises 16 residues. V dropped 4 bases and J dropped 8; count of bases not matched to a gene: 15. CDR1 SGHAT and CDR2 FQNNGV come from the germline V gene. CDR3 sequence: CASSYLTGGYRGGYTF. The CDR3 region has the DNA TGTGCCAGCAGCTACCTTACAGGGGGATACCGGGGCGGCTACACCTTC.

On this clone itself: This sample also contains other DNA sequences that code for the same CDR3. The genes are TRBV4-3 and TRBJ1-4, with TRBD1 as a possible D gene (6 bases). CDR3 length equals 18 residues. V lost 4 bases and J lost 5, with 23 bases in between. The germline gives CDR1 LGHNA, CDR2 YSLEER. The CDR3 loop is CASSLQEPGQHSNEKLFF. Here the CDR3 DNA reads TGCGCCAGCAGCCTTCAAGAACCAGGACAGCACTCAAATGAAAAACTGTTTTTT.

The chain couples TRBV21-1 to TRBJ2-2; TRBD2, the table's D call, was not compared with the DNA. TRBV21-1 is designated a pseudogene. The CDR3 spans 18 residues. CDR3 residues: CASSGHLAGPTESGELFF. As DNA, the CDR3 is TGTGCCAGCAGCGGCCATCTAGCGGGGCCCACGGAGAGCGGGGAGCTGTTTTTT.

The chain carries TRBV2 and TRBJ1-1; the D gene is possibly TRBD1 (5 bases). The V gene's germline CDR1 is SNHLY and CDR2 FYNNEI. The CDR3 contains 12 residues. Trimming removed 11 bases from V and 1 base from J, with 11 bases in between. Written as DNA, the CDR3 is TGTGCCGGCAAACAGGCGAACACTGAAGCTTTCTTT. This sequence encodes CAGKQANTEAFF.

The gene calls are TRBV6-1 and TRBJ2-1, with TRBD1 matching over 9 bases. Losses at the gene ends were 2 bases for V and 8 bases for J; bases not matched to a gene: 7. There are 15 residues in the CDR3. The germline CDR1 and CDR2 sequences are MNHNS and SASEGT. The CDR3 here is CASSETGTGQDEQFF. Here the CDR3 DNA reads TGTGCCAGCAGTGAAACCGGGACAGGGCAGGATGAGCAGTTCTTC.

The chain combines TRBV10-1 with TRBJ2-7, with TRBD2 as a possible D gene (6 bases). This CDR3 has 13 residues. CDR1 is WNHNN and CDR2 is SYGVQD in the germline V gene (reference sequence). The V gene lost 8 bases and the J gene lost 4 bases, with 15 bases spanning the gap. CDR3 sequence reads: CASLAGRGYEQYV. The CDR3 coding sequence is TGCGCCAGCCTCGCAGGGCGGGGTTACGAGCAGTACGTC.

The CDR3 sequence: CASSPRDRLGGRLFF. As DNA, the CDR3 is TGTGCCAGCAGTCCCCGGGACAGACTAGGTGGAAGACTGTTTTTT. V is TRBV27 and J is TRBJ1-4; 7 bases are a match to TRBD1. J was trimmed by 13 bases and V by 5 bases; bases with no gene match: 16. CDR3 length: 15 amino acids. From germline, CDR1 is MNHEY and CDR2 SMNVEV (reference sequence).

J is TRBJ1-1 and V is TRBV5-1, with D unclear. Germline V gene lookup returns CDR1 SGHRS and CDR2 YFSETQ. The V gene lost 0 bases and the J gene lost 4 bases, with 13 bases spanning the gap. CDR3 length equals 15 residues. The CDR3 DNA reads TGCGCCAGCAGCTTGGGAGTTCTGGGCCCCACTGAAGCTTTCTTT. Translation gives CASSLGVLGPTEAFF.

V and J are TRBV19 and TRBJ2-1, with 11 bases fitting TRBD2. V gave up 4 bases and J gave up 4 bases; unmatched junction bases: 6. Germline CDR1 and CDR2: LNHDA and SQIVND (reference sequence). This CDR3 region has 16 residues. CDR3 amino acids: CASSTGTSGYYNEQFF. CDR3 in DNA: TGTGCCAGTAGTACCGGGACTAGCGGTTATTACAATGAGCAGTTCTTC.